This T cell receptor (beta chain) derives from a study of T cells after yellow fever vaccination. Whole-study context: Fractions with few cells were prepared using SMART-Seq v4 Ultra Low Input.

The CDR3 runs 15 residues. With 2 bases clipped from V and 6 bases from J, the junction kept 9 bases outside the gene matches. The V gene's germline CDR1 is GTSNPN and CDR2 SVGIG (reference sequence). Findings of the study overall: A large majority of primary-vaccination clones showed up again after the booster (roughly 96% CD4, almost 90% CD8).

There are a few counts of this clonotype. Its antigen is currently unknown. In making TCR cDNA, 5'RACE template switching added a universal primer site and UMIs to it. MiXCR, run by TCRdb on the 5' RACE reads, gives a single entry per CDR3 protein. The sample holds roughly 300,000 distinct CDR3 sequences; about 8.3% are singletons and the top ten take roughly 15%. The sequence was obtained from a man younger than 35 who received the YFV17D yellow fever vaccine. Here the sequenced sample was PBMCs, taken around 45 days after the first yellow fever vaccination. The chain uses TRBV30 and TRBJ2-3, with 9 positions matching TRBD1. CDR3: CAWSLRDRVSDTQYF. The CDR3 region has the DNA TGTGCCTGGAGTCTCCGGGACAGGGTGTCGGATACGCAGTATTTT.